This T cell receptor (beta chain) was found in a study of T cells in Graves' hyperthyroidism and ophthalmopathy (dated by TCRdb to between 2018 and 2021). About the full investigation: Peripheral blood samples were taken at initial diagnosis, before any treatment was given. In more than 5 Graves' hyperthyroidism patients, the study also compared T-cell repertoires from thyroid tissue with T-cell repertoires from blood. To identify distinguishing TCR V-J signatures, a discovery cohort of around 98 patients was used, comprising roughly 45 with Graves' ophthalmopathy and roughly 60 with stable Graves' hyperthyroidism. After sampling, hyperthyroidism patients received methimazole starting at 30 mg daily, and ophthalmopathy patients received high-dose intravenous methylprednisolone. Prospective prediction of ophthalmopathy was tested in an independent validation cohort consisting of 18 to 20 hyperthyroidism patients and around 16 patients who later progressed to ophthalmopathy. The paper reports TCR Vbeta CDR3 sequencing of roughly 140 peripheral blood samples: approximately 41 ophthalmopathy, under 80 hyperthyroidism and around 17 progressor patients. The roughly 100 discovery patients were randomly divided into training and test sets at a 7:3 ratio.

This clonotype was seen more than once but under ten times. This receptor's antigen is unknown. No base-level quality is on record; no much larger clone is a single base apart. General conclusions and limits of the study: No statistical method was used to set the sample size in advance, and investigators knew the group allocation. In validation, the model predicted progression to ophthalmopathy with 55% to 71% sensitivity and less than 75% specificity, a median of roughly seven months before onset. A model built on a 13 V-J signature distinguished ophthalmopathy from stable hyperthyroidism, reaching over 85% sensitivity and around 81% specificity in cross-validation and 80%/75% in testing. Blood samples also contained most of the expanded thyroid clonotypes (frequency above 0.001), which suggests that blood repertoires may reflect thyroid immune responses.

The TCR beta CDR3 regions were amplified from RNA transcripts. A first-round RT-PCR of the TCR CDR3 used the HTBI primer set with the Qiagen OneStep RT-PCR kit. The libraries were constructed in a second round of multiplex PCR and then size-selected and purified. The libraries were sequenced on an Illumina HiSeq2000 using paired-end 100 bp reads. The authors' analysis ran thus. SOAPnuke was used to process the raw data, throwing out any read that contained adapters or uncalled bases, had a mean Phred below 15, or lacked an exact constant-primer or identifier match. COPE v1.2.5 was used to merge the high-quality paired reads, and each unique nucleotide sequence was defined as a clonotype. Clonotypes were aligned to IMGT TRBV, TRBD and TRBJ reference segments using MiTCR v1.1. Analysis was restricted to V-J combinations with a frequency above 0.0001, which covered 98% to 99.2% of repertoires. The TCS score was defined as F50 (clonal expansion) divided by E x V (chaos), with BLOSUM62-based TCRdist calculated between CDR3 peptides within each V-J. Welch's t-statistics and random forest reduced fewer than 600 V-J features to 10 to 15, which were used in a naive Bayes classifier (R e1071). TCRdb ran its own pipeline on the public reads, namely fastp trimming at Q25 and MiXCR clone calling, and kept in-frame beta chains. A single entry per CDR3 protein holds the most common genes and DNA from its merged rows. The V and J calls shown here were made by TCRdb, not taken from the authors' results. The sample table lists about 640,000 distinct CDR3 sequences, roughly 20% of them with a count of one. Of the sample, over 30% is held by the ten largest clones.

Ophthalmopathy patients had moderately to severely active disease, with a Clinical Activity Score of 3 or more, a NOSPECS grade of 4 or more, and a disease duration of less than 3 months. Any patient with an uncontrolled infection, another autoimmune disease, pregnancy or lactation was excluded. Diagnoses relied on clinical symptoms, serum thyroxine and TRAb, thyroid ultrasound and orbital computed tomography. PBMCs were separated from under 12 ml of fresh peripheral blood using Ficoll-Paque density gradient centrifugation. Total RNA was extracted using Trizol reagent, and RNA quality was assessed on an Agilent 2100 Bioanalyzer. CDR1 and CDR2 are read off the germline V gene as MGHRA and YSYEKL. At the junction V is shortened by 2 bases and J by 4 bases, with 18 bases in between. The CDR3 measures 16 amino acids from cysteine to phenylalanine. This entry keeps only the CDR3 DNA: 48 bases, framed from base 1.

This TCR derives from a young man with Graves' ophthalmopathy. The sequenced material came from blood. This chain joins TRBV4-1 to TRBJ2-7; the D gene is perhaps TRBD2, on 5 matching bases. The DNA is TGCGCCAGCAGCCAATCAACCGGGAACCAGATGTACGAGCAGTACTTC. Translated, it reads CASSQSTGNQMYEQYF.